The text below deals with one T cell receptor beta chain. Libraries were prepared by immunoSEQ multiplex PCR; TCRdb keeps only in-frame clonotypes and omits some of them. The table has approximately 380,000 clones, 80% to 95% seen once. The V gene's germline CDR1 is MNHEY and CDR2 SMNVEV (reference sequence). The CDR3 loop spans 15 amino acids. Trimming stripped 5 bases from V and 1 base from J, with 11 bases between. The data derive from a study of blood T cell repertoires in COVID-19. Study context: Specimens from acute and convalescent COVID-19 originated in the United States, Italy and Spain.

Specimen: PBMCs or T cells enriched from blood (not recorded which). The genes are TRBV27 and TRBJ2-2; D might be TRBD2 (6 bases). The receptor was derived from a woman between 40 and 55 years old who had been exposed to COVID-19. The CDR3 DNA reads TGTGCCAGCAGTGCCCTCGGGAGGAACACCGGGGAGCTGTTTTTT. Amino acid sequence: CASSALGRNTGELFF.